Here is one T cell receptor (beta chain) with its context. Its antigen is still unknown. This entry is derived from a study of Ad26.COV2.S vaccination and SARS-CoV-2 variants. The overall study: Ad26.COV2.S was injected intramuscularly once or twice, 56 days apart.

Treatment here: roughly 18 received Ad26.COV2.S at low or high dose, single or two shots; 5 received placebo; per-sample allocation not given. Specimens were obtained on day 63 following the first vaccine or placebo injection. Some clones are missing from TCRdb's copy, which holds only in-frame ones; the method was immunoSEQ multiplex PCR. The sample lists around 300,000 clones; around 88% were seen once. Study-level results: From the TCR breadth and depth analyses, total T cell responses may have been underestimated.

The V end lost 3 bases, the J end lost 2 bases, and 14 bases lay between the germline ends. The CDR3 extends over 16 amino acids. CDR1 SGHAT and CDR2 FQNNGV come from the germline V gene. This TCR was recovered from a person between 18 and 59 years old who received the Ad26.COV2.S COVID-19 vaccine or a placebo. The material sequenced was peripheral blood, taken in a trial of Ad26.COV2.S vaccine versus placebo. The chain recombines TRBV11-2 with TRBJ1-5; D is possibly TRBD1 (6 bases). The CDR3, as DNA: TGTGCCAGCAGCTTGGGCAGGGGTAGGGGCAATCAGCCCCAGCATTTT. Translating it yields CASSLGRGRGNQPQHF. The entire variable domain, with the rest obtained from reference TRBV11-2 and TRBJ1-5, is as follows: EAGVAQSPRYKIIEKRQSVAFWCNPISGHATLYWYQQILGQGPKLLIQFQNNGVVDDSQLPKDRFSAERLKGVDSTLKIQPAKLEDSAVYLCASSLGRGRGNQPQHFGDGTRLSIL.